Below are 30 T cell receptor beta chains sequenced from a single sample in a study of shared clonotypes between healthy human individuals. Produced via immunoSEQ multiplex PCR; TCRdb's table is partial and in-frame only. There are approximately 2,000,000 clones in the sample; over 85% occur only once, and less than 2% lies in the top ten. Selected positively for CCR7 and CD45RO-negative, naive CD8 cells excluded terminally differentiated effector memory CD45RA+ cells. The sequencing input was naive CD8+ T cells from PBMCs. Every receptor here comes from a man between 18 and 35 years old in good health. Some clones in this sample may be carry-over from other donors' samples.

The chain joins TRBV7-9 to TRBJ2-5; 7 bases align to TRBD1. The CDR3 extends over 18 amino acids. With 3 bases clipped from V and 2 bases from J, the junction kept 15 bases outside the gene matches. Germline loops: CDR1 SEHNR, CDR2 FQNEAQ (reference sequence). The CDR3 loop reads CASSFFGWTGEVQETQYF. The DNA of the CDR3 is TGTGCCAGCAGCTTTTTTGGCTGGACAGGAGAGGTTCAAGAGACCCAGTACTTC.

The chain couples TRBV13 to TRBJ1-2; no reliable D call. Trimming left V 3 bases short and J 5 bases short, with 13 bases between. Per germline, CDR1 PRHDT and CDR2 FYEKMQ (reference sequence). The CDR3 covers 14 residues. Here the CDR3 DNA reads TGTGCCAGCAGCTTTGGCCTGACTGGGTATGGCTACACCTTC. It translates to CASSFGLTGYGYTF.

This sequence joins TRBV19 and TRBJ2-7; 9 bases match TRBD2. This CDR3 has 13 amino acids. Looked up from germline, CDR1 is LNHDA and CDR2 is SQIVND (reference sequence). Losses at the gene ends were 6 bases for V and 6 bases for J; bases not matched to a gene: 6. CDR3 nucleotide sequence: TGTGCCAGTAGCCAAGGGACTAGCTTCGAGCAGTACTTC. Translated, it gives CASSQGTSFEQYF.

The chain combines TRBV19 with TRBJ1-5; D not certain. This CDR3 has 17 amino acids. Germline V gives CDR1 LNHDA, CDR2 SQIVND (reference sequence). Trimming took off 3 bases at V and 0 bases at J, with 15 bases between the two ends. The CDR3 sequence: CASSMTFLAPSNQPQHF. The CDR3, as DNA: TGTGCCAGTAGTATGACTTTTTTGGCGCCTAGCAATCAGCCCCAGCATTTT. Full variable domain (rest looked up from reference TRBV19 and TRBJ1-5): DGGITQSPKYLFRKEGQNVTLSCEQNLNHDAMYWYRQDPGQGLRLIYYSQIVNDFQKGDIAEGYSVSREKKESFPLTVTSAQKNPTAFYLCASSMTFLAPSNQPQHFGDGTRLSIL.

The chain employs TRBV7-3 and TRBJ2-6; maybe TRBD1 (6 bases). Germline V gene lookup returns CDR1 SGHTA and CDR2 FQGTGA. Trimming took 1 base from V and 0 from J, leaving 13 bases between them. This CDR3 is built from 18 residues. As DNA, the CDR3 is TGTGCCAGCAGCTTAATGGCAGGGGCCCCCTCTGGGGCCAACGTCCTGACTTTC. Protein sequence: CASSLMAGAPSGANVLTF.

V and J are TRBV4-2 and TRBJ2-1, with 7 bases lining up with TRBD2. CDR1 is LGHNA, CDR2 YNFKEQ, per germline. This CDR3 is built from 20 residues. After removal of 0 bases from V and 0 bases from J, the junction contained 14 bases not matched to a gene. The CDR3 DNA is TGTGCCAGCAGCCAAGATCAGCCACTAGCGAGAAGAATCTCCTACAATGAGCAGTTCTTC. It codes for CASSQDQPLARRISYNEQFF.

The count of this clone is one. The chain carries TRBV7-9 and TRBJ1-2, with D possibly being TRBD1 (5 bases). V was shortened by 0 bases and J by 4 bases, with 15 bases between the two germline ends. The CDR3 is made up of 16 amino acids. CDR1 and CDR2 (germline): SEHNR, FQNEAQ (reference sequence). The CDR3 sequence: CASSLASGTAIYGYTF. The CDR3 coding sequence is TGTGCCAGCAGCTTAGCCTCCGGGACGGCAATCTATGGCTACACCTTC.

About this clone: The same CDR3 can be traced to other DNA sequences in this sample. The chain has TRBV7-9 and TRBJ2-3; weak D call: TRBD1 (6 bases). Per germline, CDR1 SEHNR and CDR2 FQNEAQ (reference sequence). The CDR3 contains 12 residues. The V end was cut by 4 bases, the J end by 8 bases, with 10 bases between. In nucleotides, the CDR3 is TGTGCCAGCAGCTCAGGACAGCTTACGCAGTATTTT. Amino acid sequence: CASSSGQLTQYF.

The V call is TRBV6-5, the J call TRBJ2-1; TRBD2 aligns across 11 bases. Germline trimming cut 6 bases from V and 6 bases from J; bases unmatched to any gene: 7. There are 15 residues in the CDR3. Germline V gene sequence: CDR1 MNHEY, CDR2 SVGAGI. The CDR3 DNA reads TGTGCCAGCAGGCTTATAGCGGGAGGGCCCAATGAGCAGTTCTTC. Its translation: CASRLIAGGPNEQFF.

The chain carries TRBV28 and TRBJ1-2; the match to TRBD1 covers 7 bases. The CDR3 runs to 17 residues. Trimming cost V 3 bases and J 3 bases; bases outside gene matches: 13. Germline loops: CDR1 MDHEN, CDR2 SYDVKM. The CDR3 reads CASSFFRRQGLDYGYTF. The CDR3 bases are TGTGCCAGCAGTTTCTTCCGTCGACAGGGCTTAGACTATGGCTACACCTTC.

The chain recombines TRBV28 with TRBJ1-4; D uncertain. V lost 2 bases and J lost 3, with 10 bases in between. This CDR3 has 15 amino acids. CDR1 and CDR2 (germline): MDHEN, SYDVKM. The DNA of the CDR3 is TGTGCCAGCAGTTTAATAGGAGAGTCTAATGAAAAACTGTTTTTT. This encodes CASSLIGESNEKLFF.

The chain couples TRBV9 to TRBJ2-2; 10 nucleotides line up with TRBD2. The germline V gene encodes CDR1 SGDLS and CDR2 YYNGEE. V gave up 3 bases and J gave up 5 bases; unmatched junction bases: 1. The CDR3 has 14 amino acids. CDR3 sequence reads: CASSELAGTGELFF. The CDR3, as DNA: TGTGCCAGCAGCGAACTAGCGGGAACCGGGGAGCTGTTTTTT.

The J gene is TRBJ2-5, the V gene TRBV9; weak D call: TRBD1 (6 bases). Germline lookup yields CDR1 SGDLS and CDR2 YYNGEE. This CDR3 has 16 residues. V lost 4 bases to trimming and J lost 2 bases, with 18 bases between them. Written as DNA, the CDR3 is TGTGCCAGCAGCCCTCACGGACAGAGAAGACAAGAGACCCAGTACTTC. Protein: CASSPHGQRRQETQYF.

V gene TRBV9 combines with J gene TRBJ2-7; 8 nucleotides line up with TRBD1. With 1 base clipped from V and 2 bases from J, the junction kept 5 bases outside the gene matches. Germline V CDR1 and CDR2: SGDLS, YYNGEE. CDR3 length: 15 amino acids. CDR3 bases: TGTGCCAGCAGCGTAAACGCAGGGGGCCCCTACGAGCAGTACTTC. Its protein is CASSVNAGGPYEQYF.

This clone was seen only a few times. Other DNA sequences in this specimen translate into the identical CDR3. J is TRBJ1-1 and V is TRBV9; no definite D call. V was clipped by 1 base and J by 0 bases, with 7 bases between them. The CDR3 contains 14 residues. CDR1 is SGDLS and CDR2 is YYNGEE in the germline V gene. This CDR3 reads CASSVSDLNTEAFF. The CDR3 DNA follows: TGTGCCAGCAGCGTATCCGATTTGAACACTGAAGCTTTCTTT.

The rearrangement uses TRBV29-1 and TRBJ2-1; 9 nucleotides line up with TRBD1. Germline V CDR1 and CDR2: SQVTM, ANQGSEA. The V and J ends lost 7 bases and 4 bases, in that order; junction bases with no gene match: 8. The CDR3 spans 14 residues. The CDR3 loop reads CSARGDRDYNEQFF. Written as DNA, the CDR3 is TGCAGCGCTAGGGGGGACAGGGATTACAATGAGCAGTTCTTC.

This chain uses TRBV28 with TRBJ2-7, with 7 nucleotides matching TRBD1. Looked up from germline, CDR1 is MDHEN and CDR2 is SYDVKM. The ends lost 0 bases at V and 2 bases at J; junction bases unmatched: 4. This CDR3 comprises 15 residues. Here the CDR3 DNA reads TGTGCCAGCAGTTTATGGGGACAGCCAGCCTACGAGCAGTACTTC. Its protein is CASSLWGQPAYEQYF.

V and J are TRBV9 and TRBJ2-4; either TRBD1 or TRBD2 may supply D (5 bases each). This CDR3 spans 12 amino acids. Deletions cut 3 bases from V and 15 bases from J, with 16 bases between. Germline CDR1 is SGDLS and CDR2 is YYNGEE. Here the CDR3 reads CASSATGTELYF. The CDR3 DNA reads TGTGCCAGCAGCGCAACCGGGACCGAACTGTACTTC.

J is TRBJ2-7 and V is TRBV7-9; 7 bases are shared with TRBD2. The V gene end was trimmed by 3 bases and the J gene end by 5 bases; junction bases not matched to a gene: 16. CDR3 length: 17 amino acids. Germline CDR1 is SEHNR and CDR2 is FQNEAQ (reference sequence). The DNA for the CDR3 is TGTGCCAGCAGCTTGCCCGGTGGGGGGGACCACGGGGACGAGCAGTACTTC. Protein sequence: CASSLPGGGDHGDEQYF.

The CDR3: CASSYSTGGYNEQFF. In DNA form, the CDR3 reads TGTGCCAGCAGTTACTCTACGGGGGGCTACAATGAGCAGTTCTTC. This chain links TRBV6-5 with TRBJ2-1; 7 bases line up with TRBD2. CDR3 length equals 15 residues. CDR1 and CDR2 from the germline V gene are MNHEY and SVGAGI. Trimming at V came to 0 bases and at J to 3 bases, leaving 2 bases not matched to a gene.

A few counts support this clone. In DNA form, the CDR3 reads TGTGCCAGCGAGCGGGCGGTAGGAAACACCATATATTTT. Its translation: CASERAVGNTIYF. V usage is TRBV7-9 and J usage is TRBJ1-3, with D unresolved. Deletions cut 8 bases from V and 4 bases from J, with 12 bases between. Germline CDR1 and CDR2: SEHNR and FQNEAQ (reference sequence). The CDR3 spans 13 residues. Full variable domain (outside the CDR3, taken from reference TRBV7-9 and TRBJ1-3): DTGVSQNPRHKITKRGQNVTFRCDPISEHNRLYWYRQTLGQGPEFLTYFQNEAQLEKSRLLSDRFSAERPKGSFSTLEIQRTEQGDSAMYLCASERAVGNTIYFGEGSWLTVV.

The V call is TRBV9, the J call TRBJ1-2; TRBD1 might be the D (6 bases). This CDR3 spans 17 amino acids. Germline values: CDR1 SGDLS, CDR2 YYNGEE. The V and J ends lost 3 bases and 0 bases respectively, with 18 bases between them. CDR3 in DNA: TGTGCCAGCAGCGGGGGACGCACAGGGCCCTCTAACTATGGCTACACCTTC. It codes for CASSGGRTGPSNYGYTF.

The chain uses TRBV7-8 and TRBJ2-7; D remains ambiguous. The CDR3 totals 14 residues. The V end was cut by 1 base, the J end by 4 bases, with 11 bases between. Germline V gene data show CDR1 as SGHVS and CDR2 as FQNEAQ. CDR3 in amino acids: CASSLVFSGYEQYF. CDR3 DNA sequence: TGTGCCAGCAGCTTAGTCTTTTCGGGTTACGAGCAGTACTTC.

This clone occurred once. The genes are TRBV6-6 and TRBJ1-5; TRBD1 matches 7 bases. The V and J ends lost 5 bases and 7 bases, in that order; junction bases with no gene match: 5. This CDR3 is built from 13 residues. Germline V gene data show CDR1 as MNHNY and CDR2 as SVGAGI (reference sequence). As DNA, the CDR3 is TGTGCCAGCAGTGAGACAGGGTTCCAGCCCCAGCATTTT. Translating it yields CASSETGFQPQHF.

The CDR3 is CASSVTESGANVLTF. Here the CDR3 DNA reads TGCGCCAGCAGTGTCACGGAATCTGGGGCCAACGTCCTGACTTTC. V usage is TRBV10-2 and J usage is TRBJ2-6; D not certain. The CDR3 spans 15 residues. Germline assignment: CDR1 WSHSY and CDR2 SAAADI. Deletions cut 4 bases from V and 1 base from J, with 8 bases between.

This chain links TRBV5-4 with TRBJ1-1, with a weak D call TRBD1 (5 bases). Trimming left V 6 bases short and J 1 base short, with 13 bases between. CDR3 length equals 14 residues. Per the germline V gene, CDR1 is SGHNT and CDR2 is YYREEE (reference sequence). CDR3 amino acids: CASITRGKNTEAFF. The CDR3 coding sequence is TGTGCCAGCATAACTCGGGGGAAGAACACTGAAGCTTTCTTT.

The chain carries TRBV10-1 and TRBJ2-1; 9 bases line up with TRBD2. V was clipped by 3 bases and J by 4 bases; unmatched bases: 4. In germline, CDR1 is WNHNN, CDR2 SYGVQD (reference sequence). The CDR3 consists of 15 residues. The CDR3 here is CASSEVLAGYNEQFF. The CDR3 nucleotides are TGCGCCAGCAGTGAAGTCCTAGCGGGATACAATGAGCAGTTCTTC.

The chain uses TRBV19 and TRBJ2-1; 8 bases agree with TRBD2. Germline trimming cut 2 bases from V and 7 bases from J; bases unmatched to any gene: 10. Germline V CDR1 and CDR2: LNHDA, SQIVND (reference sequence). The CDR3 sequence is 16 residues long. CDR3: CASSIHPGLATNEQFF. The CDR3 coding sequence is TGTGCCAGTAGTATACATCCAGGACTAGCAACGAATGAGCAGTTCTTC.

The genes are TRBV25-1 and TRBJ1-1; D is unclear. V lost 5 bases and J 4 bases, leaving 2 bases between the germline ends. Looked up from germline, CDR1 is MGHDK and CDR2 is SYGVNS. The CDR3 consists of 10 residues. The CDR3 protein is CASSSTEAFF. CDR3 nucleotide sequence: TGTGCCAGCAGTAGCACTGAAGCTTTCTTT.

The chain has TRBV28 and TRBJ1-1; 7 nucleotides line up with TRBD1. This CDR3 has 13 residues. V trimming: 7 bases; J trimming: 6 bases; junction bases outside the gene matches: 8. Germline V lookup: CDR1 MDHEN, CDR2 SYDVKM. The CDR3 reads CASTQTGVPEAFF. The CDR3 nucleotides read TGTGCCAGCACCCAAACAGGGGTCCCTGAAGCTTTCTTT.